In its sample, the clone carrying this T cell receptor beta chain was seen many times. This sample was taken from a study of identical twins. The CDR3 has 13 amino acids. Germline CDR1 is LGHDT and CDR2 is YNNKEL (reference sequence). The V gene lost 3 bases and the J gene lost 9 bases, with 15 bases spanning the gap. TCRdb re-analysed the 5' RACE reads in MiXCR, keeping a single row per CDR3 protein. The repertoire has 700,000 or so distinct CDR3 sequences, about 9.4% of them found once; the top ten carry around 0.98%. These data were also reused for a study on yellow fever vaccine responses in identical twins.

V gene TRBV3-1 combines with J gene TRBJ2-7; D remains ambiguous. What was sequenced was PBMCs. The source is a woman aged 18 to 35 in good health. The CDR3 sequence: CASSQKTETGQYF. The CDR3 DNA follows: TGTGCCAGCAGCCAGAAGACCGAGACGGGGCAGTACTTC.